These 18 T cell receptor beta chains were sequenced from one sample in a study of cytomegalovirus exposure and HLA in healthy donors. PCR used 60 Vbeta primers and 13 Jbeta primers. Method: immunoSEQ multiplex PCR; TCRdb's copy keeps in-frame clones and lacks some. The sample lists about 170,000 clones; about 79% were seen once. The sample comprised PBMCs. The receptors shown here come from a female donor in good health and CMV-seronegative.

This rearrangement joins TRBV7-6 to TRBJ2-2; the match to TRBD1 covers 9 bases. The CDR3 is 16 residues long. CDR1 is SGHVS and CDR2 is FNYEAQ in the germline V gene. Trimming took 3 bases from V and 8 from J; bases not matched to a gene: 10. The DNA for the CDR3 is TGTGCCAGCAGCTTTAGACAGGGGGGAATAATTGGGGAGCTGTTTTTT. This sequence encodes CASSFRQGGIIGELFF.

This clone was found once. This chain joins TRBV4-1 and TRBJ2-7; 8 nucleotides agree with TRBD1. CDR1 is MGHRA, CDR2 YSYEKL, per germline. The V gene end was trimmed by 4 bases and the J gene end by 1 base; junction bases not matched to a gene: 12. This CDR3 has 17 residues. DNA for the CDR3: TGCGCCAGCAGCCCGGGACAGGAGACAATCGGGTCCTACGAGCAGTACTTC. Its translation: CASSPGQETIGSYEQYF.

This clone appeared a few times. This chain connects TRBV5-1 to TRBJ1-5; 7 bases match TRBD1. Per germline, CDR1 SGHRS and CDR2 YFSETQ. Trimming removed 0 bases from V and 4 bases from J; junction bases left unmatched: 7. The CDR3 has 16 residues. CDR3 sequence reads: CASSLGPAGGNQPQHF. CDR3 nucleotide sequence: TGCGCCAGCAGCTTGGGCCCGGCAGGGGGAAATCAGCCCCAGCATTTT. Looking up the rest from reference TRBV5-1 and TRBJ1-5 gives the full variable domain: KAGVTQTPRYLIKTRGQQVTLSCSPISGHRSVSWYQQTPGQGLQFLFEYFSETQRNKGNFPGRFSGRQFSNSRSEMNVSTLELGDSALYLCASSLGPAGGNQPQHFGDGTRLSIL.

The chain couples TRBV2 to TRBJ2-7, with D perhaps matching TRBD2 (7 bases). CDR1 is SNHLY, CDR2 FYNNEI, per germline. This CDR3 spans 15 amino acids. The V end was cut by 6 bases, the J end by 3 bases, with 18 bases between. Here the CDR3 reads CASRSWGRGVYEQYF. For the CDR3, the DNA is TGTGCCAGCAGGAGCTGGGGGAGGGGGGTCTACGAGCAGTACTTC.

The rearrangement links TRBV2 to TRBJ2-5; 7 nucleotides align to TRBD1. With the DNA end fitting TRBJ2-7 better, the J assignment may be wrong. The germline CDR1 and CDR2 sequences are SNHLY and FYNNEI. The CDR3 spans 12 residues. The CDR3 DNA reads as TGTGCCAGCAGTGGGGACAGCTACGAGCAGTACTTC. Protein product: CASSGDSYEQYF.

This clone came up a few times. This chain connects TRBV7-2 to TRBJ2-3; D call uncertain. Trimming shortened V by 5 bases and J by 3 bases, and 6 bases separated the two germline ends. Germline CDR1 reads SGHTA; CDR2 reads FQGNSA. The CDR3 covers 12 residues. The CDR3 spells CASSRLTDTQYF. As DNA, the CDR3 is TGTGCCAGCAGCCGCCTAACAGATACGCAGTATTTT.

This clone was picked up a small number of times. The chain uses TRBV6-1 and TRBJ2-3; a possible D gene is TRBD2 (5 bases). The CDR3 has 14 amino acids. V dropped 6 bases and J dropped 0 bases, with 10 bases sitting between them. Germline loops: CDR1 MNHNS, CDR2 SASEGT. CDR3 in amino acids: CASRPGTSTDTQYF. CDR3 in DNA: TGTGCCAGCAGGCCGGGAACTAGCACAGATACGCAGTATTTT.

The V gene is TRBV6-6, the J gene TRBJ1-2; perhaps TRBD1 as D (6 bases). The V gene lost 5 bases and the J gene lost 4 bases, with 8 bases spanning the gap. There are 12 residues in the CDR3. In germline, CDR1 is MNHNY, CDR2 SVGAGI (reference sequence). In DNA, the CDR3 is TGTGCCAGCAGTGCGGACAGCTATGGCTACACCTTC. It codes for CASSADSYGYTF.

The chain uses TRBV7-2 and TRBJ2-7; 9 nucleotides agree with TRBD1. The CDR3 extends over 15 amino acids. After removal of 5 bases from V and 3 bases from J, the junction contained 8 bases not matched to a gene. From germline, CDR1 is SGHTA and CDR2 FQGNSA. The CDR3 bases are TGTGCCAGCAGCCATACCGGGACAGGGTACTACGAGCAGTACTTC. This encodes CASSHTGTGYYEQYF. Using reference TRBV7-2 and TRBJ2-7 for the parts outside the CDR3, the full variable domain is GAGVSQSPSNKVTEKGKDVELRCDPISGHTALYWYRQSLGQGLEFLIYFQGNSAPDKSGLPSDRFSAERTGGSVSTLTIQRTQQEDSAVYLCASSHTGTGYYEQYFGPGTRLTVT.

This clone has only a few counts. The DNA of the CDR3 is TGTGCCAGCGGGGGAGGGAGTGTCAACACCGGGGAGCTGTTTTTT. This codes for CASGGGSVNTGELFF. The chain joins TRBV7-9 to TRBJ2-2; 7 positions match TRBD2. This CDR3 is built from 15 residues. With 8 bases clipped from V and 2 bases from J, the junction kept 8 bases outside the gene matches. Germline lookup yields CDR1 SEHNR and CDR2 FQNEAQ (reference sequence).

The CDR3 reads CASTVGGVAKNIQYF. In DNA, the CDR3 is TGTGCCAGTACCGTAGGGGGGGTTGCCAAAAACATTCAGTACTTC. The V and J genes are TRBV19 and TRBJ2-4; tentative D call: TRBD2 (7 bases). This CDR3 has 15 residues. V lost 7 bases, J lost 1 base, and 14 bases lay in between. From germline, CDR1 is LNHDA and CDR2 SQIVND (reference sequence). Drawing the rest from reference TRBV19 and TRBJ2-4, the complete variable domain is DGGITQSPKYLFRKEGQNVTLSCEQNLNHDAMYWYRQDPGQGLRLIYYSQIVNDFQKGDIAEGYSVSREKKESFPLTVTSAQKNPTAFYLCASTVGGVAKNIQYFGAGTRLSVL.

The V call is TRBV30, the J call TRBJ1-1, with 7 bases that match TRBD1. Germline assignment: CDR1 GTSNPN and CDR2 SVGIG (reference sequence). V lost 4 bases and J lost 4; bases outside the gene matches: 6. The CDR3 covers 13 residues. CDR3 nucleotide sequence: TGTGCCTGGACGAGGGGGCGCGGCACTGAAGCTTTCTTT. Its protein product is CAWTRGRGTEAFF. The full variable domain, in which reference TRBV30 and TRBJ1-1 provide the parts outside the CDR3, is SQTIHQWPATLVQPVGSPLSLECTVEGTSNPNLYWYRQAAGRGLQLLFYSVGIGQISSEVPQNLSASRPQDRQFILSSKKLLLSDSGFYLCAWTRGRGTEAFFGQGTRLTVV.

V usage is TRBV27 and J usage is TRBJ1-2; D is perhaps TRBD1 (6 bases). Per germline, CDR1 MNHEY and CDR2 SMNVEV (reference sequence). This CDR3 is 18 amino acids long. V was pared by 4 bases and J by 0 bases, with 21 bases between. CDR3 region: CASSSQAGRGPTNYGYTF. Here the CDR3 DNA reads TGTGCCAGCAGTTCACAGGCGGGCAGGGGCCCTACTAACTATGGCTACACCTTC.

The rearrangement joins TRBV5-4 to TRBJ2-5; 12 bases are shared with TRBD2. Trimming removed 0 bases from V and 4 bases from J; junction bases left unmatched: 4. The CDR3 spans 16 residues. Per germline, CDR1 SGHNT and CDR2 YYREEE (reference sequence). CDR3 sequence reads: CASSLDLAGGGETQYF. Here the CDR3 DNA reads TGTGCCAGCAGCTTGGATCTAGCGGGAGGGGGAGAGACCCAGTACTTC.

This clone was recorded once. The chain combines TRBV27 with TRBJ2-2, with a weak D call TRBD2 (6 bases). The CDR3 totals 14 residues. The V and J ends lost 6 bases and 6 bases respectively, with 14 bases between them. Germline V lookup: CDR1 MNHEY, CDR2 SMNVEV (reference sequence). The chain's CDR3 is CASRRSGGAGELFF. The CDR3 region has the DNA TGTGCCAGCAGGCGATCCGGGGGTGCCGGGGAGCTGTTTTTT.

CDR3 DNA: TGCGCCAGCAGCGACCTAGCGGGAGAGAGACGGACCCAGTACTTC. This codes for CASSDLAGERRTQYF. J is TRBJ2-5 and V is TRBV5-1, with 10 bases lining up with TRBD2. This CDR3 is 15 amino acids long. V gave up 4 bases and J gave up 7 bases; unmatched junction bases: 10. Per the germline V gene, CDR1 is SGHRS and CDR2 is YFSETQ.

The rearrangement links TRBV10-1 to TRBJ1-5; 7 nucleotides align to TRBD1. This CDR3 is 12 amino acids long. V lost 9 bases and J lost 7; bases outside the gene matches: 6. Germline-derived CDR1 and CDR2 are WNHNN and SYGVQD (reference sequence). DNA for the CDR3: TGCGCCAGTTACAGGGGAGAGCAGCCCCAGCATTTT. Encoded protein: CASYRGEQPQHF.

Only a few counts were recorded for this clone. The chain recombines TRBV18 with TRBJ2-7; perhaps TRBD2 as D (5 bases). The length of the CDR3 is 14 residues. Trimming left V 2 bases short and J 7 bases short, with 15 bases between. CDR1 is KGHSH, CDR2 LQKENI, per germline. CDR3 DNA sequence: TGTGCCAGCTCACCAAGTAGGACTGTACGGGAGCAGTACTTC. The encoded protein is CASSPSRTVREQYF.